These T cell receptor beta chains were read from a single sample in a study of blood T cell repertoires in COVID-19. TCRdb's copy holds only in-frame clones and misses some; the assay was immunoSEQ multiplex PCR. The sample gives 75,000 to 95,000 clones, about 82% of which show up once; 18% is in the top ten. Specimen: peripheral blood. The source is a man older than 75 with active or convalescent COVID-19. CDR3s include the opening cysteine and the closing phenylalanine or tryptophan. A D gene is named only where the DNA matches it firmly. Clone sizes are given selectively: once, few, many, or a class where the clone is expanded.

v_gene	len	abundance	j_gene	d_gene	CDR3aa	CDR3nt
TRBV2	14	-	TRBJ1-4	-	CASSVGRGSEKLFF	TGTGCCAGCAGTGTGGGCAGGGGTAGTGAAAAACTGTTTTTT
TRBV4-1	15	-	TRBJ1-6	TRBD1	CASSRGDRVDSPLHF	TGCGCCAGCAGCCGAGGGGACAGGGTTGATTCACCCCTCCACTTT
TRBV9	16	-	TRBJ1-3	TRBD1	CASSPTGAPSGNTIYF	TGTGCCAGCAGCCCGACAGGGGCTCCCTCTGGAAACACCATATATTTT
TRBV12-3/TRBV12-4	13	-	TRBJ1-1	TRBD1	CASSQTGVTEAFF	TGTGCCAGCAGCCAGACAGGGGTCACTGAAGCTTTCTTT
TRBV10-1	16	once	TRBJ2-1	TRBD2	CASSEGLAGTYNEQFF	TGCGCCAGCAGTGAGGGGCTAGCGGGAACCTACAATGAGCAGTTCTTC
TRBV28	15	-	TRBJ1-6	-	CASSSRGSYNSPLHF	TGTGCCAGCAGCAGCAGAGGTTCATATAATTCACCCCTCCACTTT
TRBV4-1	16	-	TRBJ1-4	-	CASSQDWVGGDEKLFF	TGCGCCAGCAGCCAAGATTGGGTAGGAGGCGACGAAAAACTGTTTTTT
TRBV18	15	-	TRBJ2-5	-	CASSPVVTSQETQYF	TGTGCCAGCTCACCAGTAGTTACTAGTCAAGAGACCCAGTACTTC
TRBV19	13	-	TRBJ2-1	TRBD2	CASHRTSGNEQFF	TGTGCCAGTCATCGGACTAGCGGGAATGAGCAGTTCTTC
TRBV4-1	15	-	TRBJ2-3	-	CASSGMGTSTDTQYF	TGCGCCAGCAGTGGAATGGGGACTAGCACAGATACGCAGTATTTT
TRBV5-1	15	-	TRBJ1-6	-	CASSFSRAGNSPLHF	TGCGCCAGCAGCTTCTCCAGGGCGGGAAATTCACCCCTCCACTTT
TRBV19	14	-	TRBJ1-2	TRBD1	CASSETGSGYGYTF	TGTGCCAGTAGCGAGACAGGGTCTGGCTATGGCTACACCTTC
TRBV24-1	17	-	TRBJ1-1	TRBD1	CATSDSTNTGAEDEAFF	TGTGCCACCAGTGATTCCACTAATACAGGGGCGGAGGATGAAGCTTTCTTT
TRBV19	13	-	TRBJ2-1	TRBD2	CASAVGGGNEQFF	TGTGCCAGTGCGGTTGGGGGGGGCAATGAGCAGTTCTTC
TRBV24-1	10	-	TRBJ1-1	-	CATLLQEAFF	TGTGCCACCCTTCTGCAGGAAGCTTTCTTT
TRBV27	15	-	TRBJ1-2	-	CASSPTALRDLGYTF	TGTGCCAGCAGTCCGACGGCCCTCAGGGACTTGGGCTACACCTTC
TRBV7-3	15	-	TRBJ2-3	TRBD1	CASSLDRGQTDTQYF	TGTGCCAGCAGCTTGGACAGGGGGCAAACAGATACGCAGTATTTT
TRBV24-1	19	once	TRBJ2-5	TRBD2	CATSDFRSGRGWEVETQYF	TGTGCCACCAGTGATTTCCGTAGCGGGAGAGGATGGGAAGTAGAGACCCAGTACTTC
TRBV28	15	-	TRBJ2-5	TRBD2	CASITGGGRVETQYF	TGTGCCAGCATCACCGGGGGGGGCCGAGTAGAGACCCAGTACTTC
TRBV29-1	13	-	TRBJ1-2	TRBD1	CSVSGTGGGGYTF	TGCAGCGTCTCCGGGACAGGGGGCGGAGGCTACACCTTC
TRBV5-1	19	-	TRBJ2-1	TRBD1	CASSWDRGLLSSSYNEQFF	TGCGCCAGCAGCTGGGACAGGGGGCTCCTTAGCAGCTCCTACAATGAGCAGTTCTTC
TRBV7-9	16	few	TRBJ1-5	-	CASSSTDGLSNQPQHF	TGTGCCAGCAGCTCGACGGACGGACTAAGCAATCAGCCCCAGCATTTT
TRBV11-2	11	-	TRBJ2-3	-	CASRPGDTQYF	TGTGCCAGCAGACCGGGGGATACGCAGTATTTT
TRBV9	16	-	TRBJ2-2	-	CASSVGAASNTGELFF	TGTGCCAGCAGCGTAGGTGCAGCGTCGAACACCGGGGAGCTGTTTTTT
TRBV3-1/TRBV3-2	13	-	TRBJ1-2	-	CASSFGERGGYTF	TGTGCCAGCAGCTTCGGGGAACGCGGTGGCTACACCTTC
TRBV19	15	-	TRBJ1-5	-	CASSNGGGVVQPQHF	TGTGCCAGTAGTAATGGTGGGGGGGTCGTTCAGCCCCAGCATTTT
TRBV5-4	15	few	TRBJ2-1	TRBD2	CASRPTSGRGNEQFF	TGTGCCAGCAGACCTACTAGCGGGAGGGGGAATGAGCAGTTCTTC
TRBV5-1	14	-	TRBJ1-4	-	CASSLGTEGEKLFF	TGCGCCAGCAGCTTGGGGACTGAAGGGGAAAAACTGTTTTTT
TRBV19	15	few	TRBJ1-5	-	CASSIGSVSNQPQHF	TGTGCCAGTAGTATAGGGTCAGTTAGCAATCAGCCCCAGCATTTT
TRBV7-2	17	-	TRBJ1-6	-	CASSLVVGRGGNSPLHF	TGTGCCAGCAGCTTAGTAGTGGGGCGGGGGGGGAACTCACCCCTCCACTTT
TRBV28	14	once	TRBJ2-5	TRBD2	CASSSGLAEETQYF	TGTGCCAGCAGTTCGGGACTAGCGGAAGAGACCCAGTACTTC
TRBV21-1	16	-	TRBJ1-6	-	CASSKGRQNYNSPLHF	TGTGCCAGCAGCAAAGGGCGGCAAAACTATAATTCACCCCTCCACTTT
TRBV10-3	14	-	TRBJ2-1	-	CATRFSDVYNEQFF	TGTGCCACGCGATTTAGCGATGTCTACAATGAGCAGTTCTTC
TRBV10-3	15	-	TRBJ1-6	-	CAISESKRGGSPLHF	TGTGCCATCAGTGAGTCGAAGCGGGGAGGTTCACCCCTCCACTTT
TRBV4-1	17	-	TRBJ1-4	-	CASSQDVAGLTNEKLFF	TGCGCCAGCAGCCAAGATGTGGCGGGTCTCACTAATGAAAAACTGTTTTTT
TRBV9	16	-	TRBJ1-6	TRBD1	CASSAHRGSDNSPLHF	TGTGCCAGCAGCGCTCACAGGGGTTCCGATAATTCACCCCTCCACTTT
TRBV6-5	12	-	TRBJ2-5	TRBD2	CASRSGGETQYF	TGTGCCAGCAGGTCGGGGGGGGAGACCCAGTACTTC
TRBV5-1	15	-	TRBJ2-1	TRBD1	CASSVRTGEYNEQFF	TGCGCCAGCAGCGTGAGGACAGGGGAGTACAATGAGCAGTTCTTC
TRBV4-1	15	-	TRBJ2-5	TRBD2	CASSQLAGIQETQYF	TGCGCCAGCAGCCAACTAGCGGGAATACAAGAGACCCAGTACTTC
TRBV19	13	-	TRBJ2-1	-	CASLLAAGNEQFF	TGTGCCAGTTTACTCGCCGCAGGGAATGAGCAGTTCTTC
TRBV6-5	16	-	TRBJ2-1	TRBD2	CASSYSSASGSGEQFF	TGTGCCAGCAGTTACTCGTCGGCTAGCGGGAGTGGTGAGCAGTTCTTC
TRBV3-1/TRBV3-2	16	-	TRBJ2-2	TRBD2	CASSPRLAVNTGELFF	TGTGCCAGCAGCCCCCGACTAGCGGTGAACACCGGGGAGCTGTTTTTT
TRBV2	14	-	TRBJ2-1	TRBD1	CASSSGRGHNEQFF	TGTGCCAGCAGCTCGGGCAGGGGGCATAATGAGCAGTTCTTC
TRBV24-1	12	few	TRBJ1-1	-	CATSQGGTEAFF	TGTGCCACCAGTCAGGGAGGGACTGAAGCTTTCTTT
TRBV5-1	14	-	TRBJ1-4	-	CASSVGATNEKLFF	TGCGCCAGCAGCGTCGGAGCAACTAATGAAAAACTGTTTTTT
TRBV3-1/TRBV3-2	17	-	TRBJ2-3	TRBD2	CASSQYGLAGGPDTQYF	TGTGCCAGCAGCCAGTACGGACTAGCGGGGGGGCCAGATACGCAGTATTTT
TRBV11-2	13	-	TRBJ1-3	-	CASSLSQGNTIYF	TGTGCCAGCAGCCTTTCACAGGGAAACACCATATATTTT
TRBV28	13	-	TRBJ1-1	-	CATIQGGGSEAFF	TGTGCCACCATCCAAGGGGGGGGGTCTGAAGCTTTCTTT
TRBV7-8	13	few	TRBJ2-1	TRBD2	CASSPGLAGMQFF	TGTGCCAGCAGCCCCGGACTAGCGGGGATGCAGTTCTTC
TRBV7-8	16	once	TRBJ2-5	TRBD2	CASSPGGGASQETQYF	TGTGCCAGCAGCCCCGGGGGGGGCGCTTCCCAAGAGACCCAGTACTTC
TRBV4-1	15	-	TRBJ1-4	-	CASSQTRAYNEKLFF	TGCGCCAGCAGCCAAACGAGGGCCTATAATGAAAAACTGTTTTTT
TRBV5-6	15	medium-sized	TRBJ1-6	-	CASSSRPGLRPPLHF	TGTGCCAGCAGCTCTCGCCCGGGATTGAGGCCACCCCTCCACTTT